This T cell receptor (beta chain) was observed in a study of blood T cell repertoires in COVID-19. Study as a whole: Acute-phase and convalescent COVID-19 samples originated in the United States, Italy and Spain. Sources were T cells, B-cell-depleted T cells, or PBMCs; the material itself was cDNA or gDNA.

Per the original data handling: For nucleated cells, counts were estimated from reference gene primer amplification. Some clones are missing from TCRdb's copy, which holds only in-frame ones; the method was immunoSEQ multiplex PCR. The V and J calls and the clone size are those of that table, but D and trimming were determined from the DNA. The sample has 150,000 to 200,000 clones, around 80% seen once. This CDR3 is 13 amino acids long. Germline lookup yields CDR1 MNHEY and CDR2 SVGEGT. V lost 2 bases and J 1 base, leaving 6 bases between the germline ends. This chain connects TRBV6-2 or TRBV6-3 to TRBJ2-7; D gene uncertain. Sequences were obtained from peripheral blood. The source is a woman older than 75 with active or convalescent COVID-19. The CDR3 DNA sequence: TGTGCCAGCAGTTACGAGTGGTCCTACGAGCAGTACTTC. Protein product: CASSYEWSYEQYF.